What follows are 31 T cell receptor beta chains derived from one specimen sequenced in a study of neurological immune-mediated disorders. One entry per CDR3 protein results from TCRdb running MiXCR on the 5' RACE reads. The sample includes approximately 30,000 distinct CDR3 sequences, 20% to 25% of them seen just once. The sample was PBMCs. The source is a woman between 55 and 75 years old in good health.

The rearrangement links TRBV3-1 to TRBJ2-3; 9 nucleotides agree with TRBD2. This CDR3 has 17 amino acids. V was clipped by 2 bases and J by 0 bases; unmatched bases: 6. The germline gives CDR1 LGHDT, CDR2 YNNKEL (reference sequence). This CDR3 is CASSQSGLAGSTDTQYF. DNA for the CDR3: TGTGCCAGCAGCCAATCTGGGCTAGCGGGGAGCACAGATACGCAGTATTTT.

This chain connects TRBV5-4 to TRBJ2-3; a weak D match, TRBD2 (6 bases). V was trimmed by 9 bases and J by 1 base, leaving 9 bases between them. Germline V lookup: CDR1 SGHNT, CDR2 YYREEE (reference sequence). This CDR3 has 12 amino acids. The CDR3 nucleotides read TGTGCCATCGGAGGGGGCACAGATACGCAGTATTTT. This gives the protein CAIGGGTDTQYF.

In this sample, this clonotype turned up many times. V is TRBV7-9 and J is TRBJ2-7, with TRBD2 matching over 9 bases. Trimming cost V 1 base and J 4 bases; bases outside gene matches: 17. From germline, CDR1 is SEHNR and CDR2 FQNEAQ (reference sequence). The CDR3 is 19 residues long. CDR3 in DNA: TGTGCCAGCAGCTTAGGGGGTATAGCGGGAGTCCCTCGTCCTTACGAGCAGTACTTC. This encodes CASSLGGIAGVPRPYEQYF.

This chain uses TRBV5-1 with TRBJ2-1; 14 bases match TRBD2. CDR1 and CDR2 from the germline V gene are SGHRS and YFSETQ. The junction had 2 bases not matched to a gene; V was cut back by 4 bases and J by 5 bases. This CDR3 comprises 15 residues. This CDR3 reads CASSVGLAGDNEQFF. CDR3 coding DNA: TGCGCCAGCAGCGTGGGACTAGCGGGAGACAATGAGCAGTTCTTC.

In its sample, this clonotype was seen many times. The CDR3 DNA follows: TGTGCCAGCAGCTTAGCGGGGGGGCCCTACGAGCAGTACTTC. This codes for CASSLAGGPYEQYF. The rearrangement uses TRBV7-2 and TRBJ2-7; possibly TRBD2 for D (7 bases). The CDR3 extends over 14 amino acids. The germline V and J ends were trimmed by 0 bases and 2 bases, with 8 bases remaining between them. Germline values: CDR1 SGHTA, CDR2 FQGNSA.

This sequence joins TRBV18 and TRBJ1-5; possibly TRBD1 for D (5 bases). In germline, CDR1 is KGHSH, CDR2 LQKENI. The CDR3 has 18 residues. The V end lost 2 bases, the J end lost 1 base, and 18 bases lay between the germline ends. CDR3 nucleotides: TGTGCCAGCTCACCAACCCCCGGGCAGGGCGACAGCAATCAGCCCCAGCATTTT. This codes for CASSPTPGQGDSNQPQHF.

In its sample, this clonotype was seen many times. The chain combines TRBV4-1 with TRBJ2-5; 8 bases align to TRBD1. The ends lost 2 bases at V and 7 bases at J; junction bases unmatched: 12. CDR1 is MGHRA, CDR2 YSYEKL, per germline. The CDR3 contains 16 residues. CDR3 coding DNA: TGCGCCAGCAGCCAACCGGACAGGGCGCCCTGGGGGACCCAGTACTTC. Translated: CASSQPDRAPWGTQYF.

A few counts support this clonotype. The V call is TRBV5-5, the J call TRBJ2-1; 11 bases fit TRBD2. Germline loops: CDR1 SGHKS, CDR2 YYEKEE (reference sequence). The CDR3 runs to 16 residues. J was trimmed by 8 bases and V by 0 bases; bases with no gene match: 7. The CDR3 protein is CASSLVGSGGAYEQFF. The CDR3 DNA reads TGTGCCAGCAGCTTGGTGGGTAGCGGGGGGGCCTATGAGCAGTTCTTC.

V and J are TRBV5-1 and TRBJ2-5; perhaps TRBD1 as D (6 bases). This CDR3 contains 18 residues. Trimming removed 3 bases from V and 0 bases from J, with 21 bases in between. Germline V gene lookup returns CDR1 SGHRS and CDR2 YFSETQ. In DNA form, the CDR3 reads TGCGCCAGCAGCTACCTCCCGCCGGGACAAGAGTACCAAGAGACCCAGTACTTC. Translating it yields CASSYLPPGQEYQETQYF.

This clonotype was counted many times. This chain uses TRBV5-1 with TRBJ2-3; 8 bases are shared with TRBD2. CDR3 length: 17 residues. Germline assignment: CDR1 SGHRS and CDR2 YFSETQ. The trim removed 5 bases at V and 5 bases at J, leaving 16 bases unmatched. The CDR3 DNA reads TGCGCCAGCAGGCCGTTTCGGGAGGGCCCCGGGGGAGATACGCAGTATTTT. It translates to CASRPFREGPGGDTQYF.

This clonotype was found many times. This chain uses TRBV14 with TRBJ2-2; D is unresolved. The CDR3 consists of 13 residues. V was cut by 5 bases and J by 5 bases, with 9 bases left in between. Germline V lookup: CDR1 SGHDN, CDR2 FVKESK. DNA of the CDR3: TGTGCCAGCAGCTATATCGGGACCGGGGAGCTGTTTTTT. This sequence encodes CASSYIGTGELFF.

The V call is TRBV20-1, the J call TRBJ2-7; 8 positions agree with TRBD1. The V gene's germline CDR1 is DFQATT and CDR2 SNEGSKA (reference sequence). This CDR3 has 12 amino acids. In DNA form, the CDR3 reads TGCAGCGCCGGACAGGGTACCCACGAGCAGTACTTC. Residues: CSAGQGTHEQYF.

This clonotype showed up many times. The chain employs TRBV5-6 and TRBJ2-2; the match to TRBD2 covers 10 bases. The junction had 10 bases not matched to a gene; V was cut back by 5 bases and J by 3 bases. Germline V gene sequence: CDR1 SGHDT, CDR2 YYEEEE. The length of the CDR3 is 17 residues. CDR3: CASSPLSGRADTGELFF. For the CDR3, the DNA is TGTGCCAGCAGTCCCCTCAGCGGGAGGGCGGACACCGGGGAGCTGTTTTTT.

The sample holds many counts of this clonotype. This sequence joins TRBV28 and TRBJ1-2; possible D gene TRBD1, 6 bases. Germline V lookup: CDR1 MDHEN, CDR2 SYDVKM. This CDR3 region has 12 residues. V dropped 6 bases and J dropped 4 bases, with 9 bases sitting between them. The CDR3 sequence is CASRGGGYGYTF. CDR3 in DNA: TGTGCCAGCAGGGGAGGGGGCTATGGCTACACCTTC.

This clonotype was recorded at least ten times. The gene calls are TRBV7-2 and TRBJ2-5; 11 nucleotides agree with TRBD1. Germline loops: CDR1 SGHTA, CDR2 FQGNSA. The CDR3 is 15 amino acids. With V trimmed by 1 base and J by 4 bases, 2 bases remained unmatched. The CDR3 spells CASSLGGTGGETQYF. The CDR3 DNA reads TGTGCCAGCAGCTTAGGAGGGACAGGGGGAGAGACCCAGTACTTC.

This chain joins TRBV7-9 and TRBJ2-7; the D is unclear. Germline loops: CDR1 SEHNR, CDR2 FQNEAQ (reference sequence). Between the trimmed V and J ends, which lost 6 bases and 0 bases, there was a span of 15 bases. This CDR3 has 15 residues. In nucleotides, the CDR3 is TGTGCCAGCAGGAATGACGAGTGGGCCTCCTACGAGCAGTACTTC. Protein product: CASRNDEWASYEQYF.

This clonotype was found many times. This sequence joins TRBV7-2 and TRBJ2-1, with D possibly called TRBD1 or TRBD2 (6 bases each). The CDR3 loop spans 18 amino acids. CDR1 SGHTA and CDR2 FQGNSA come from the germline V gene. V gave up 1 base and J gave up 6 bases, with 22 bases separating them. The CDR3 coding sequence is TGTGCCAGCAGCTTAGACGCTCCTGGGGGGCCAAGGGGCAATGAGCAGTTCTTC. This gives the protein CASSLDAPGGPRGNEQFF.

This clonotype has at least ten counts. The rearrangement uses TRBV7-8 and TRBJ2-7; a possible D gene is TRBD1 (7 bases). CDR3 length equals 15 residues. Trimming removed 4 bases from V and 2 bases from J, with 15 bases in between. Germline V lookup: CDR1 SGHVS, CDR2 FQNEAQ. The CDR3 bases are TGTGCCAGCAGCTGGAGGGGGCAGCGGGCCTACGAGCAGTACTTC. It specifies CASSWRGQRAYEQYF.

This clonotype showed up many times. The rearrangement links TRBV2 to TRBJ1-5; D may be TRBD1 (5 bases). The CDR3 extends over 17 amino acids. The germline V and J ends were trimmed by 5 bases and 4 bases, with 21 bases remaining between them. The germline CDR1 and CDR2 sequences are SNHLY and FYNNEI. The CDR3, as DNA: TGTGCCAGCAGTAGCGGACGGGGACCAAGTCTTAATCAGCCCCAGCATTTT. It yields the protein CASSSGRGPSLNQPQHF.

The sample holds a few counts of this clonotype. The chain carries TRBV20-1 and TRBJ1-4; TRBD1 agrees at 7 bases. The CDR3 runs 13 residues. The V segment lost 6 bases and the J segment 7 bases; nucleotides outside the gene matches: 8. Germline values: CDR1 DFQATT, CDR2 SNEGSKA (reference sequence). The CDR3 loop reads CSATGQRLEKLFF. The CDR3 nucleotides read TGCAGTGCAACGGGACAGCGCCTTGAAAAACTGTTTTTT.

V usage is TRBV5-4 and J usage is TRBJ2-7; D gene uncertain. V lost 2 bases and J lost 1, with 10 bases in between. Germline V gives CDR1 SGHNT, CDR2 YYREEE (reference sequence). This CDR3 has 14 residues. In DNA form, the CDR3 reads TGTGCCAGCAGCTTTGACCGATTTTCCTACGAGCAGTACTTC. This translates into CASSFDRFSYEQYF.

The sample holds a few counts of this clonotype. The chain is built from TRBV18 and TRBJ2-5, with D unresolved. Germline lookup yields CDR1 KGHSH and CDR2 LQKENI. Trimming took 4 bases from V and 0 from J, leaving 6 bases between them. There are 13 residues in the CDR3. The CDR3 DNA reads as TGTGCCAGCTCACGGCTGTACCAAGAGACCCAGTACTTC. Translated, it gives CASSRLYQETQYF.

Many counts were recorded for this clonotype. In DNA form, the CDR3 reads TGTGCCAGCAGCTCACCCGGGGGTACGCAGTATTTT. Translation gives CASSSPGGTQYF. The chain employs TRBV5-8 and TRBJ2-3; D is possibly TRBD2 (6 bases). The CDR3 length is 12 residues. Trimming pared 3 bases from V and 8 bases from J, leaving 10 bases between. Germline V gene data show CDR1 as SGHTS and CDR2 as YDEGEE. Complete variable domain (other parts from reference TRBV5-8 and TRBJ2-3): EAGVTQSPTHLIKTRGQQATLRCSPISGHTSVYWYQQALGLGLQFLLWYDEGEERNRGNFPPRFSGRQFPNYSSELNVNALELEDSALYLCASSSPGGTQYFGPGTRLTVL.

In its sample, this clonotype was seen many times. The chain employs TRBV7-3 and TRBJ1-2, with D hard to call. V lost 5 bases and J lost 13, with 26 bases in between. CDR3 length: 15 residues. From germline, CDR1 is SGHTA and CDR2 FQGTGA. The CDR3 bases are TGTGCCAGCAGCCCAGGTTTGGGCCCCCCTATGTTGGGCACCTTC. Protein: CASSPGLGPPMLGTF.

Ten or more counts support this clonotype. In nucleotides, the CDR3 is TGTGCCAGCAGCACTGAGCGTAACTACGAGCAGTACTTC. Protein: CASSTERNYEQYF. The gene calls are TRBV5-5 and TRBJ2-7, with D unclear. In germline, CDR1 is SGHKS, CDR2 YYEKEE (reference sequence). The CDR3 has 13 amino acids. V was pared by 4 bases and J by 3 bases, with 11 bases between.

This clonotype was found many times. V usage is TRBV6-5 and J usage is TRBJ2-1; 8 nucleotides agree with TRBD1. The CDR3 is 16 amino acids. The germline V gene has CDR1 MNHEY and CDR2 SVGAGI. Trimming removed 4 bases from V and 3 bases from J; junction bases left unmatched: 8. This CDR3 is CASSSSQGAYYNEQFF. CDR3 in DNA: TGTGCCAGCAGTTCGTCCCAGGGGGCCTACTACAATGAGCAGTTCTTC.

This clonotype is categorized as medium-sized. This rearrangement joins TRBV3-1 to TRBJ2-2; TRBD2 is a possible D gene (5 bases). Per the germline V gene, CDR1 is LGHDT and CDR2 is YNNKEL (reference sequence). V lost 0 bases, J lost 7 bases, and 15 bases lay in between. This CDR3 contains 16 residues. The CDR3 here is CASSQDYPGIGGELFF. As DNA, the CDR3 is TGTGCCAGCAGCCAAGACTATCCCGGGATAGGCGGGGAGCTGTTTTTT.

This clonotype occurred many times. This sequence joins TRBV20-1 and TRBJ1-1; a possible D gene is TRBD1 (6 bases). From germline, CDR1 is DFQATT and CDR2 SNEGSKA (reference sequence). V was clipped by 3 bases and J by 1 base, with 12 bases between them. This CDR3 contains 14 residues. The CDR3 coding sequence is TGCAGTGCTAGTGGGGGGGCCGGGAACACTGAAGCTTTCTTT. Amino acids: CSASGGAGNTEAFF.

This clonotype was observed a few times. This clone may be a read error of a much larger clone one base away. The chain has TRBV7-2 and TRBJ2-1; no firm D call. CDR3 length: 15 amino acids. With 5 bases removed from V and 4 bases from J, the gap between germline ends came to 15 bases. CDR1 is SGHTA and CDR2 is FQGNSA in the germline V gene. The CDR3 DNA is TGTGCCAGCAGCCCCATGTCGGGTGGTTACAATGAGCAGTTCTTC. Its protein product is CASSPMSGGYNEQFF. The variable domain in full, completed from reference TRBV7-2 and TRBJ2-1, reads GAGVSQSPSNKVTEKGKDVELRCDPISGHTALYWYRQSLGQGLEFLIYFQGNSAPDKSGLPSDRFSAERTGGSVSTLTIQRTQQEDSAVYLCASSPMSGGYNEQFFGPGTRLTVL.

This clonotype was seen ten or more times. This sequence joins TRBV11-2 and TRBJ2-7, with D possibly being TRBD2 (5 bases). The CDR3 length is 15 residues. The V gene lost 6 bases and the J gene lost 1 base, with 16 bases spanning the gap. Germline V gene data show CDR1 as SGHAT and CDR2 as FQNNGV. The CDR3 protein is CASRPPRGKSYEQYF. The CDR3 DNA sequence: TGTGCCAGCAGACCTCCCCGAGGGAAATCCTACGAGCAGTACTTC.

Concerning this clonotype itself: A junction boundary mismatches the germline segment, possibly from a read error. This chain uses TRBV4-3 with TRBJ1-4; D perhaps matches TRBD1 (6 bases). The CDR3 is 15 amino acids. CDR1 and CDR2 from the germline V gene are LGHNA and YSLEER. CDR3 residues: CASNQEGVGNEKLFF. CDR3 in DNA: TGCGCCAGCAACCAAGAGGGGGTAGGGAATGAAAAACTGTTTTTT.